These 5 T cell receptor beta chains were sequenced from one sample in a study of cytomegalovirus exposure and HLA in healthy donors. The primer mix had 60 Vbeta and 13 Jbeta primers. Clones were read by immunoSEQ multiplex PCR, and TCRdb kept only the in-frame ones, dropping some. The table includes some 120,000 clones, 15% to 19% detected once. Specimen: PBMCs. These TCRs come from a woman aged 18 to 35 in good health and CMV-seronegative.

This clone has only a few counts. J is TRBJ1-1 and V is TRBV5-1; D remains unclear. V lost 1 base, J lost 3 bases, and 10 bases lay in between. Per germline, CDR1 SGHRS and CDR2 YFSETQ. The CDR3 length is 14 residues. CDR3 DNA sequence: TGCGCCAGCAGCTTGTATAGCGAGGACACTGAAGCTTTCTTT. It is translated as CASSLYSEDTEAFF.

This clone came up a few times. The V and J genes are TRBV15 and TRBJ2-1, with 8 bases aligning to TRBD2. Germline trimming cut 0 bases from V and 3 bases from J; bases unmatched to any gene: 13. CDR3 size: 19 residues. Germline values: CDR1 LNHNV, CDR2 YYDKDF (reference sequence). The CDR3 here is CATSRESGAAGEGYNEQFF. In nucleotides, the CDR3 is TGTGCCACCAGCAGAGAATCGGGAGCAGCGGGAGAGGGCTACAATGAGCAGTTCTTC.

This clone was seen a few times. This rearrangement joins TRBV7-8 to TRBJ1-5; TRBD1 aligns across 8 bases. J lost 4 bases, V lost 5 bases, and 10 bases had no gene match. CDR1 and CDR2 from the germline V gene are SGHVS and FQNEAQ. The CDR3 is 16 residues long. CDR3 in DNA: TGTGCCAGCAGCGCCGTGGACAGGGTGGGGAATCAGCCCCAGCATTTT. This codes for CASSAVDRVGNQPQHF.

V gene TRBV28 combines with J gene TRBJ1-5; TRBD1 aligns across 8 bases. The trim removed 3 bases at V and 6 bases at J, leaving 7 bases unmatched. The CDR3 is made up of 15 amino acids. The germline gives CDR1 MDHEN, CDR2 SYDVKM. For the CDR3, the DNA is TGTGCCAGCAGTTTGTCAGGGGGCGCGGGTCAGCCCCAGCATTTT. This codes for CASSLSGGAGQPQHF.

V gene TRBV28 combines with J gene TRBJ2-1; D unclear. The V end was cut by 4 bases, the J end by 2 bases, with 3 bases between. In germline, CDR1 is MDHEN, CDR2 SYDVKM. This CDR3 region has 12 residues. The CDR3 DNA reads as TGTGCCAGCAGTTCAACCTACAATGAGCAGTTCTTC. Translation: CASSSTYNEQFF.